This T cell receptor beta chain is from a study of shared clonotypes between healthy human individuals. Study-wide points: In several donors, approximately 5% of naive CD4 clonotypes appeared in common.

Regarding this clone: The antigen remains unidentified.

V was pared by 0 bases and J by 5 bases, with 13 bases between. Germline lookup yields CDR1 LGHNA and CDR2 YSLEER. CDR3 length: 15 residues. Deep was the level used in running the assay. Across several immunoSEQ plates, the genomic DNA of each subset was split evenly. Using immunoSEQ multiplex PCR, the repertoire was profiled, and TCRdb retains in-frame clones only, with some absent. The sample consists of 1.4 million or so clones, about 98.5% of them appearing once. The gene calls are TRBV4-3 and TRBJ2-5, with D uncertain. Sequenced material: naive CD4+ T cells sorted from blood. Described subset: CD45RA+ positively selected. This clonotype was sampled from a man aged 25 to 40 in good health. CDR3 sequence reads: CASSQDGRPRETQYF. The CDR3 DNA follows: TGCGCCAGCAGCCAAGATGGCCGGCCTAGGGAGACCCAGTACTTC.